These T cell receptor beta chains were read from a single sample in a study of long-term antiretroviral therapy in people with HIV. Using immunoSEQ multiplex PCR, the repertoire was profiled, and TCRdb retains in-frame clones only, with some absent. The data show over 30,000 clones, 80% to 85% seen once. Here the sequenced sample was unsorted PBMCs, taken 1 year after starting antiretroviral therapy. The receptors shown here come from a man younger than 35 with HIV. Both conserved end residues are part of each CDR3. D genes are given only for firm matches. Expanded clones are given a class, and other clones once, few, many or no size at all.

CDR3 protein: CASRDRGRTYGYTF
CDR3 DNA: TGTGCCAGCAGAGACAGGGGGCGCACCTATGGCTACACCTTC
clone size: -
J gene: TRBJ1-2
D gene: TRBD1
V gene: TRBV27

CDR3 protein: CASSLVSVAEAFF
CDR3 DNA: TGTGCCAGCAGCTTAGTATCGGTGGCTGAAGCTTTCTTT
clone size: -
J gene: TRBJ1-1
D gene: -
V gene: TRBV7-9

CDR3 protein: CASSTLRGTENTEAFF
CDR3 DNA: TGTGCCAGCAGTACCCTCCGGGGGACAGAGAACACTGAAGCTTTCTTT
clone size: -
J gene: TRBJ1-1
D gene: TRBD1
V gene: TRBV27

CDR3 protein: CASSLDVSHYEQYF
CDR3 DNA: TGTGCCAGCAGTCTAGACGTCTCCCACTACGAGCAGTACTTC
clone size: -
J gene: TRBJ2-7
D gene: -
V gene: TRBV6-5

CDR3 protein: CASSIPGSRLYYGYTF
CDR3 DNA: TGTGCCAGCAGTATCCCGGGTAGCCGGTTATATTATGGCTACACCTTC
clone size: -
J gene: TRBJ1-2
D gene: -
V gene: TRBV28

CDR3 protein: CASSLRGRGASNQPQHF
CDR3 DNA: TGTGCCAGCAGCCTCAGGGGAAGAGGGGCTAGCAATCAGCCCCAGCATTTT
clone size: -
J gene: TRBJ1-5
D gene: -
V gene: TRBV13

CDR3 protein: CASSWRLESDTQYF
CDR3 DNA: TGTGCCAGCAGTTGGCGACTAGAATCAGATACGCAGTATTTT
clone size: -
J gene: TRBJ2-3
D gene: -
V gene: TRBV27

CDR3 protein: CASSFGGHEQFF
CDR3 DNA: TGTGCCAGCAGTTTTGGGGGACATGAGCAGTTCTTC
clone size: -
J gene: TRBJ2-1
D gene: -
V gene: TRBV28

CDR3 protein: CASRPGQITYNEQFF
CDR3 DNA: TGTGCCAGTAGGCCTGGACAGATCACCTACAATGAGCAGTTCTTC
clone size: -
J gene: TRBJ2-1
D gene: -
V gene: TRBV19

CDR3 protein: CASSARTSGYSYEQYF
CDR3 DNA: TGTGCCAGCAGCGCGAGAACTAGCGGGTACTCCTACGAGCAGTACTTC
clone size: once
J gene: TRBJ2-7
D gene: TRBD2
V gene: TRBV9

CDR3 protein: CATHLSPAGVLAGELFF
CDR3 DNA: TGTGCCACTCATCTTTCACCAGCGGGGGTGCTGGCCGGGGAGCTGTTTTTT
clone size: -
J gene: TRBJ2-2
D gene: TRBD2
V gene: TRBV5-5

CDR3 protein: CAISEFRAGQPQHF
CDR3 DNA: TGTGCCATCAGTGAGTTCAGGGCAGGTCAGCCCCAGCATTTT
clone size: -
J gene: TRBJ1-5
D gene: -
V gene: TRBV10-3

CDR3 protein: CASSRTEVTFF
CDR3 DNA: TGTGCCAGCTCACGTACAGAGGTTACTTTCTTT
clone size: few
J gene: TRBJ1-1
D gene: -
V gene: TRBV18

CDR3 protein: CASSSGHEQYF
CDR3 DNA: TGTGCCAGCAGTTCTGGCCACGAGCAGTACTTC
clone size: -
J gene: TRBJ2-7
D gene: -
V gene: TRBV6-5

CDR3 protein: CASSLGGGEQFF
CDR3 DNA: TGTGCCAGCAGCCTCGGGGGCGGTGAGCAGTTCTTC
clone size: once
J gene: TRBJ2-1
D gene: -
V gene: TRBV5-6

CDR3 protein: CASSLDRAYEQYF
CDR3 DNA: TGCGCCAGCAGCCTGGACAGGGCCTACGAGCAGTACTTC
clone size: -
J gene: TRBJ2-7
D gene: TRBD1
V gene: TRBV4-1

CDR3 protein: CASSIGRSNQPQHF
CDR3 DNA: TGTGCCAGTAGCATTGGACGTAGCAATCAGCCCCAGCATTTT
clone size: -
J gene: TRBJ1-5
D gene: -
V gene: TRBV19

CDR3 protein: CASSPLSQEGYTF
CDR3 DNA: TGTGCCAGCTCACCACTCTCCCAGGAAGGCTACACCTTC
clone size: -
J gene: TRBJ1-2
D gene: -
V gene: TRBV18

CDR3 protein: CSGEGLAGGPGTQYF
CDR3 DNA: TGCAGCGGGGAGGGACTAGCGGGGGGGCCCGGGACCCAGTACTTC
clone size: -
J gene: TRBJ2-5
D gene: TRBD2
V gene: TRBV29-1

CDR3 protein: CASSPGHYNEQFF
CDR3 DNA: TGTGCCAGCAGCCCGGGACACTACAATGAGCAGTTCTTC
clone size: -
J gene: TRBJ2-1
D gene: -
V gene: TRBV6-5

CDR3 protein: CASSPQGINEKLFF
CDR3 DNA: TGCGCCAGCAGCCCCCAGGGGATCAATGAAAAACTGTTTTTT
clone size: -
J gene: TRBJ1-4
D gene: -
V gene: TRBV5-1

CDR3 protein: CASSPGTGAFEQYF
CDR3 DNA: TGTGCCAGCAGCCCCGGGACAGGGGCTTTTGAGCAGTACTTC
clone size: -
J gene: TRBJ2-7
D gene: TRBD1
V gene: TRBV4-2

CDR3 protein: CASSLYLGKRGEQYF
CDR3 DNA: TGTGCCAGCAGTTTATACCTCGGAAAGCGCGGAGAGCAGTACTTC
clone size: -
J gene: TRBJ2-7
D gene: -
V gene: TRBV27

CDR3 protein: CASAWSGQEYNEQFF
CDR3 DNA: TGTGCCAGCGCATGGTCAGGACAGGAGTACAATGAGCAGTTCTTC
clone size: -
J gene: TRBJ2-1
D gene: TRBD1
V gene: TRBV13

CDR3 protein: CASSQEGQRNEKLFF
CDR3 DNA: TGTGCCAGCAGCCAAGAGGGGCAAAGGAACGAAAAACTGTTTTTT
clone size: few
J gene: TRBJ1-4
D gene: -
V gene: TRBV6-1

CDR3 protein: CASRGATEAFF
CDR3 DNA: TGCGCCAGCAGAGGGGCCACTGAAGCTTTCTTT
clone size: -
J gene: TRBJ1-1
D gene: -
V gene: TRBV5-1

CDR3 protein: CAISESGEYNQPQHF
CDR3 DNA: TGTGCCATCAGTGAGTCCGGGGAGTACAATCAGCCCCAGCATTTT
clone size: -
J gene: TRBJ1-5
D gene: -
V gene: TRBV10-3

CDR3 protein: CASGAGQYMNTEAFF
CDR3 DNA: TGTGCCAGCGGCGCTGGACAGTACATGAACACTGAAGCTTTCTTT
clone size: -
J gene: TRBJ1-1
D gene: -
V gene: TRBV5-4

CDR3 protein: CASRPGTSGRTGELFF
CDR3 DNA: TGTGCCAGCAGGCCTGGGACTAGCGGGAGGACCGGGGAGCTGTTTTTT
clone size: once
J gene: TRBJ2-2
D gene: TRBD2
V gene: TRBV27

CDR3 protein: CASSQNRGPSYEQYF
CDR3 DNA: TGTGCCAGCAGCCAAAACAGGGGGCCCTCCTACGAGCAGTACTTC
clone size: -
J gene: TRBJ2-7
D gene: TRBD1
V gene: TRBV28

CDR3 protein: CASSPEGDQPQHF
CDR3 DNA: TGTGCCAGCAGTCCCGAGGGGGATCAGCCCCAGCATTTT
clone size: -
J gene: TRBJ1-5
D gene: -
V gene: TRBV28

CDR3 protein: CASSSGQGVSYEQYF
CDR3 DNA: TGTGCCAGCAGCTCGGGACAGGGGGTTTCCTACGAGCAGTACTTC
clone size: -
J gene: TRBJ2-7
D gene: TRBD1
V gene: TRBV11-1

CDR3 protein: CASSQDPSHGQPQHF
CDR3 DNA: TGCGCCAGCAGCCAAGATCCGTCTCATGGTCAGCCCCAGCATTTT
clone size: -
J gene: TRBJ1-5
D gene: -
V gene: TRBV4-1

CDR3 protein: CASTDLRNTGELFF
CDR3 DNA: TGTGCCAGCACCGACTTGAGGAACACCGGGGAGCTGTTTTTT
clone size: -
J gene: TRBJ2-2
D gene: -
V gene: TRBV2

CDR3 protein: CASSLRDRPYEQYF
CDR3 DNA: TGTGCCAGCAGCCTCAGGGACAGGCCCTACGAGCAGTACTTC
clone size: -
J gene: TRBJ2-7
D gene: TRBD1
V gene: TRBV7-9

CDR3 protein: CASSLIAGELFF
CDR3 DNA: TGTGCCAGCAGCTTGATCGCGGGGGAGCTGTTTTTT
clone size: once
J gene: TRBJ2-2
D gene: -
V gene: TRBV5-4

CDR3 protein: CASSSGVSTEAFF
CDR3 DNA: TGTGCCAGCAGCTCAGGGGTTTCCACTGAAGCTTTCTTT
clone size: -
J gene: TRBJ1-1
D gene: -
V gene: TRBV7-2

CDR3 protein: CATSSEKMNTEAFF
CDR3 DNA: TGTGCCACCAGCAGCGAAAAGATGAACACTGAAGCTTTCTTT
clone size: once
J gene: TRBJ1-1
D gene: -
V gene: TRBV15

CDR3 protein: CASSLGDPTEQFF
CDR3 DNA: TGTGCCAGCAGCTTGGGGGACCCCACGGAGCAGTTCTTC
clone size: -
J gene: TRBJ2-1
D gene: -
V gene: TRBV7-8

CDR3 protein: CASSASMGGSPLHF
CDR3 DNA: TGTGCCAGCAGCGCCTCGATGGGAGGTTCACCCCTCCACTTT
clone size: few
J gene: TRBJ1-6
D gene: -
V gene: TRBV5-5

CDR3 protein: CASSVGISYEQYF
CDR3 DNA: TGTGCCAGCAGCGTAGGGATTTCCTACGAGCAGTACTTC
clone size: once
J gene: TRBJ2-7
D gene: -
V gene: TRBV9

CDR3 protein: CASSLPGLGQGLGQPQHF
CDR3 DNA: TGTGCCAGCAGTTTGCCCGGATTGGGACAGGGTCTAGGTCAGCCCCAGCATTTT
clone size: -
J gene: TRBJ1-5
D gene: TRBD1
V gene: TRBV28

CDR3 protein: CASSPWTLKRDLNTEAFF
CDR3 DNA: TGTGCCAGCAGCCCGTGGACACTCAAAAGGGACCTTAACACTGAAGCTTTCTTT
clone size: once
J gene: TRBJ1-1
D gene: -
V gene: TRBV14

CDR3 protein: CASSFTTAATYEQYF
CDR3 DNA: TGTGCCAGCAGTTTTACGACGGCGGCCACCTACGAGCAGTACTTC
clone size: -
J gene: TRBJ2-7
D gene: -
V gene: TRBV27

CDR3 protein: CATSRYRSVSGNTIYF
CDR3 DNA: TGTGCCACCAGCAGGTACCGGTCTGTCTCTGGAAACACCATATATTTT
clone size: -
J gene: TRBJ1-3
D gene: -
V gene: TRBV15

CDR3 protein: CASGPKGLNSPLHF
CDR3 DNA: TGTGCCAGTGGCCCAAAGGGCCTTAATTCACCCCTCCACTTT
clone size: few
J gene: TRBJ1-6
D gene: -
V gene: TRBV19